This TCR beta chain was captured in a study of cytomegalovirus exposure and HLA in healthy donors. For this clone: Its antigen is not identified.

V lost 8 bases to trimming and J lost 8 bases; unmatched junction nucleotides: 11. The CDR3 spans 13 residues. Germline values: CDR1 LNHDA, CDR2 SQIVND (reference sequence). The PCR employed 60 Vbeta primers together with 13 Jbeta primers. TCRdb keeps only in-frame clones here, not all; method: immunoSEQ multiplex PCR. The sample carries 90,000 to 150,000 clones, 60% to 85% recorded once. The study, taken as a whole, reports: For cytomegalovirus status, the classifier reportedly gave diagnoses with high specificity and sensitivity.

The specimen sequenced was PBMCs. The TCR originated in a woman aged 40 to 50 in good health and CMV-seropositive. This chain connects TRBV19 to TRBJ1-2; 7 bases map to TRBD1. The CDR3 loop reads CASLGRGSWGYTF. The CDR3 DNA follows: TGTGCCAGTTTGGGCAGGGGGTCGTGGGGCTACACCTTC.